These T cell receptor beta chains were read from a single sample in a study of type 1 and type 2 diabetes patients. TCRdb redid the calling of the multiplex PCR reads with MiXCR, one entry per CDR3 protein. In the table there are a few hundred thousand distinct CDR3 sequences, 40% to 50% of which are singletons. Sequencing was carried out using peripheral blood mononuclear cells (PBMCs). All receptors come from a man aged 18-30 years with type 2 diabetes. Each CDR3 is given with its conserved first and last residue. The D gene is left open where the match is weak. Clone size is given for some rows only: seen once, a few or many times, or a class if the clone is expanded.

J gene,clone size,V gene,D gene,CDR3 DNA,CDR3 protein
TRBJ1-4,NA,TRBV13,NA,TGTGCCAGCAGCTTATCCCCTAATGAAAAACTGTTTTTT,CASSLSPNEKLFF
TRBJ1-1,NA,TRBV7-8,TRBD1,TGTGCCAGCAGCTTTACAGGGGGAGAAGCTTTCTTT,CASSFTGGEAFF
TRBJ2-1,NA,TRBV4-1,NA,TGCGCCAGCAGCCGGGGACCAGCCCGCTCTAATGAGCAGTTCTTC,CASSRGPARSNEQFF
TRBJ2-3,NA,TRBV2,NA,TGTGCCAGCAGGCCGCGGGGGCTGGGTACAGATACGCAGTATTTT,CASRPRGLGTDTQYF
TRBJ2-1,NA,TRBV29-1,NA,TGCAGCGCTACCGTCGGGGAGCCGTCCTACGAGCAGTTCTTC,CSATVGEPSYEQFF
TRBJ1-1,few,TRBV7-3,NA,TGTGCCAGCAGCCAAAAAGGGGGTTACACTGAAGCTTTCTTT,CASSQKGGYTEAFF
TRBJ2-3,few,TRBV6-6,TRBD2,TGTGCCAGCAGCCGTATGATCGGACTAGCTGTTGCCACAGATACGCAGTATTTT,CASSRMIGLAVATDTQYF
TRBJ1-5,few,TRBV12-3/TRBV12-4,NA,TGTGCCAGCAGTCGACGGGTAGGCCAGCCCCAGCATTTT,CASSRRVGQPQHF
TRBJ2-1,NA,TRBV19,NA,TGTGCCAGTAGTATAGATCGTGCGGTTGGCTCCTACAATGAGCAGTTCTTC,CASSIDRAVGSYNEQFF
TRBJ2-7,few,TRBV5-1,NA,TGCGCCAGCAGCGGGGGACCGGGACTGCGAGATTACGAGCAGTACTTC,CASSGGPGLRDYEQYF
TRBJ2-5,NA,TRBV29-1,TRBD2,TGCAGTGCTTACGGTGGGACTAGACCATTACAAGAGACCCAGTACTTC,CSAYGGTRPLQETQYF
TRBJ2-7,NA,TRBV6-4,TRBD1,TGTGCCAGCAGCGGGACAGGGCGCGGGCAGTACTTC,CASSGTGRGQYF
TRBJ1-2,NA,TRBV7-2,NA,TGCGCCAGCAGCCCTCCTTCCCGGGACAAGCATTCTAACTATGGCTACACCTTC,CASSPPSRDKHSNYGYTF
TRBJ2-2,NA,TRBV24-1,NA,TGTGCCACCGGTGATCTCCAAAGGGATGCCGGGGAGCTGTTTTTT,CATGDLQRDAGELFF
TRBJ2-7,NA,TRBV19,NA,TGTGCCAGTAGTGCCGACTGGGGCTCCGAGCAGTACTTC,CASSADWGSEQYF
TRBJ1-6,few,TRBV7-9,NA,TGTGCCAGCAGCTTAGAGTCTGTGGGGGGCTGGGGTTCACCCCTCCACTTT,CASSLESVGGWGSPLHF
TRBJ2-3,once,TRBV5-1,TRBD2,TGCGCCAGCAGCTTACCTGGGGGGGGCACAGATACGCAGTATTTT,CASSLPGGGTDTQYF
TRBJ2-5,NA,TRBV27,TRBD2,TGTGCCAGCAGTTTCGGACTAGCGGGAGGAACGGAGACCCAGTACTTC,CASSFGLAGGTETQYF
TRBJ1-5,NA,TRBV20-1,NA,TGCAGTGCTAGGAGGGGGGATCAGCCCCAGCATTTT,CSARRGDQPQHF
TRBJ2-5,NA,TRBV30,NA,TGTGCCTGGAGGACGGACGCGGAGACCCAGTACTTC,CAWRTDAETQYF
TRBJ1-1,NA,TRBV6-6,NA,TGTGCCAGCAGTGATCCAGGGATGAACACTGAAGCTTTCTTT,CASSDPGMNTEAFF
TRBJ1-5,many,TRBV15,NA,TGTGCCACCAGCAGCAACAGGGTAGATCAGCCCCAGCATTTT,CATSSNRVDQPQHF
TRBJ2-1,NA,TRBV2,NA,TGTGCCAGCAGTGAAAGTGCGGCCGTAAATGAGCAGTTCTTC,CASSESAAVNEQFF
TRBJ2-1,once,TRBV20-1,TRBD2,TGCAGTGCTAGAGCTCACCCTCCACCCGCGACTAGCGGGAGTTTTTATGAGCAGTTCTTC,CSARAHPPPATSGSFYEQFF
TRBJ1-5,NA,TRBV10-3,NA,TGTGCCATCAGTGCCGCGGCCAATCAGCCCCAGCATTTT,CAISAAANQPQHF
TRBJ2-1,NA,TRBV12-3/TRBV12-4,TRBD2,TGTGCCAGCAGTCCTGGGGGGAGGGCTCGAAATGAGCAGTTCTTC,CASSPGGRARNEQFF
TRBJ2-3,few,TRBV7-2,TRBD2,TGTGCCAGCAGCTTATTTGGGACTATCAGCACAGATACGCAGTATTTT,CASSLFGTISTDTQYF
TRBJ1-4,NA,TRBV4-1,NA,TGCGCCAGCAGCCCTAATCCCGGGGCTAATGAAAAACTGTTTTTT,CASSPNPGANEKLFF
TRBJ1-1,NA,TRBV28,TRBD1,TGTGCCAGCACTTTTCGGGACAGGGCAAGCACTGAAGCTTTCTTT,CASTFRDRASTEAFF
TRBJ1-1,NA,TRBV6-1,NA,TGTGCCAGCAGTTACTCACTGACGAACACTGAAGCTTTCTTT,CASSYSLTNTEAFF
TRBJ2-3,few,TRBV2,NA,TGTGCCATCCTGTGGAGGTACACAGATACGCAGTATTTT,CAILWRYTDTQYF
TRBJ1-1,NA,TRBV13,TRBD1,TGTGCCAGCAGTTTCCGCAGTGGACAGGGAGAAGCTTTCTTT,CASSFRSGQGEAFF
TRBJ2-7,NA,TRBV7-9,NA,TGTGCCAGCAGCTTAAGTACGTTTATGGACGAGCAGTACTTC,CASSLSTFMDEQYF
TRBJ1-1,NA,TRBV20-1,NA,TGCAGTGCGCATTTTCCAGTCGTGAACACTGAAGCTTTCTTT,CSAHFPVVNTEAFF
TRBJ1-1,few,TRBV6-1,NA,TGTGCCAGCAGTGAAGCCGAAAGGGTTTCAGGAGCTTTCTTT,CASSEAERVSGAFF
TRBJ2-7,NA,TRBV7-8,TRBD2,TGTGCCAGCAGCTTAGCGCCAAGCGGGGGAATCTTGGAGCAGTACTTC,CASSLAPSGGILEQYF
TRBJ2-7,few,TRBV10-3,NA,TGTGCCATCAGTGAGGCCACAGTTCCCTACGAGCAGTACTTC,CAISEATVPYEQYF
TRBJ2-5,NA,TRBV24-1,TRBD2,TGTGCCACCAGTCCTGCCCCCGGGGCTAGCGGGCGATTGTTACAAGAGACCCAGTACTTC,CATSPAPGASGRLLQETQYF
TRBJ1-6,NA,TRBV30,TRBD1,TGTGCCTACACAGGACAGGGGCATTCACCCCTCCACTTT,CAYTGQGHSPLHF
TRBJ2-5,NA,TRBV7-8,TRBD2,TGTGCCAGCAGCTTAGTCGGGAGGGCCGTAGAGACCCAGTACTTC,CASSLVGRAVETQYF
TRBJ1-2,once,TRBV29-1,NA,TGCAGCGTTGTTGGGGGATATGGCTACACCTTC,CSVVGGYGYTF
TRBJ2-7,NA,TRBV7-3,TRBD2,TGTGCCAGCAGCTCCGGGGCGGGGGGCTCCTACGAGCAGTACTTC,CASSSGAGGSYEQYF
TRBJ2-5,NA,TRBV20-1,TRBD1,TGCAGTGCTGGGACAGGGGGAGAGACCCAGTACTTC,CSAGTGGETQYF
TRBJ2-1,few,TRBV6-5,NA,TGTGCCACCGTCCCCAGGGGAGGGGTCAATGAGCAGTTCTTC,CATVPRGGVNEQFF
TRBJ2-5,NA,TRBV2,TRBD2,TGTGCCAGTAGTATCAGTAGCGGGGGGCCAGAGACCCAGTACTTC,CASSISSGGPETQYF
TRBJ2-5,few,TRBV24-1,NA,TGTGCCACCAGTGCGACAGAGGGTCGGACCCAGTACTTC,CATSATEGRTQYF
TRBJ2-1,few,TRBV19,TRBD1,TGTGCCAGTAGTTTCCGGGACAGGGGAATCGATGAGCAGTTCTTC,CASSFRDRGIDEQFF
TRBJ1-5,NA,TRBV28,NA,TGTGCCAGCAGTTTAGCGTCGTTTCGTCCGCCCCAGCATTTT,CASSLASFRPPQHF
TRBJ1-2,many,TRBV20-1,NA,TGCAGTGCTAGTGGCTACACCTTC,CSASGYTF
TRBJ2-7,once,TRBV14,NA,TGTGCCAGCAGCCAAGACCCGGAATCCTACGGGCAGTACTTC,CASSQDPESYGQYF
TRBJ1-5,NA,TRBV28,NA,TGTGCCAGCAGTAAGAGCCATCAGCCCCAGCATTTT,CASSKSHQPQHF
TRBJ2-2,NA,TRBV24-1,NA,TGTGCCACCGACCCCGGGAGCGGCGGGGAGCTGTTTTTT,CATDPGSGGELFF
TRBJ2-1,NA,TRBV29-1,NA,TGCAGCGTTGAAGACAGGGGTTCCTACAATGAGCAGTTCTTC,CSVEDRGSYNEQFF
TRBJ1-2,NA,TRBV19,TRBD1,TGTGCCAGTAGTCCGACCGGGACAGGGGCGGCCCACACCTTC,CASSPTGTGAAHTF
TRBJ2-7,NA,TRBV12-3/TRBV12-4,TRBD1,TGTGCCAGCAGCCCGCAGGGGGCCTACGAGCAGTACTTC,CASSPQGAYEQYF
TRBJ2-3,NA,TRBV14,TRBD1,TGTGCCAGCAGCCAAGGTGACAGGGTGGCAGATACGCAGTATTTT,CASSQGDRVADTQYF
TRBJ2-1,NA,TRBV20-1,NA,TGCAGTGCTAGTCTGGGGGCGGCATACAATGAGCAGTTCTTC,CSASLGAAYNEQFF
TRBJ2-7,NA,TRBV5-1,NA,TGCGCCAGCAGGGGTACGGGCTACGAGCAGTACTTC,CASRGTGYEQYF
TRBJ1-6,NA,TRBV4-3,NA,TGCGCCAGCAGCCAGGCTTATAATTCACCCCTCCACTTT,CASSQAYNSPLHF